The present entry profiles one TCR beta chain with its context. Its antigen remains unidentified. The input lacks base qualities; no much larger clone sits a single base away. Reading the germline V gene gives CDR1 MNHEY and CDR2 SVGAGI. From the cysteine through the phenylalanine, the CDR3 covers 13 amino acids. The kept DNA is CDR3 alone, 39 bases in frame from the first base. V sheds 2 bases and J sheds 0 bases, leaving 5 bases between their ends. This sample stems from a study of OX40 agonist ivuxolimab in advanced cancers. For the study in its entirety: The costimulatory receptor OX40 (CD134) was targeted by ivuxolimab, a fully human IgG2 agonistic monoclonal antibody. In the dose-escalation cohort, 70% to 90% of patients were male, and the mean age was 60 years with a range of roughly 20 to 85. Among the roughly 54 dose-escalation patients, about 19 had hepatocellular carcinoma, around 15 melanoma, 9 renal cell carcinoma and 9 head and neck cancer. Intravenous ivuxolimab was administered to patients every 2 weeks at six dose levels: 0.01, 0.1, 0.3, 1.5, 3 and 10 mg/kg. Three dose-escalation patients achieved partial responses, one with hepatocellular carcinoma and two with cutaneous melanoma. The purpose of peripheral TCRbeta sequencing was to test whether ivuxolimab changed TCR sequence diversity and led to clonal T-cell expansion. Patients were allowed to have had prior anti-PD-1, anti-PD-L1 or anti-CTLA-4 therapy, and 30% to 50% of the dose-escalation patients had previously received checkpoint inhibitors. The monotherapy dose-escalation portion (N ≈ 50 patients) of the phase I ivuxolimab trial is reported in the paper. Broader findings and caveats from the paper: In the 0.1-3.0 mg/kg groups, partial responders had among the lowest normalized peripheral clonal expansion, particularly in CD8+ T cells. The antigen specificity of the clonally expanded peripheral T cells was not determined. Clonal expansion of both CD4+ and CD8+ blood T cells was observed from baseline to week 6 at doses 0.1 to 3.0 mg/kg. After ivuxolimab, expanded clones were on average more numerous among CD8+ T cells than among CD4+ T cells. Low levels of normalized T-cell clonal expansion were also seen in some patients who did not respond.

Patients with a history of autoimmune disease or receiving systemic immunosuppression were excluded from the trial. Peripheral blood for TCR sequencing was collected from all dose cohorts at baseline, on cycle 4 day 1, and on cycle 7 day 1. Samples came from an open-label, multicenter, first-in-human phase I dose-escalation trial of ivuxolimab. Adults with locally advanced or metastatic melanoma, renal cell, hepatocellular, or head and neck squamous cell carcinoma were enrolled in the trial. Before TCR sequencing, CD4+ T cells and CD8+ T cells from peripheral blood were sorted into separate populations. Genomic DNA was isolated from the sorted cells so that the TCRbeta CDR3 region could be sequenced. TCRbeta CDR3 regions were sequenced using the immunoSEQ Assay. The table was pulled from immuneACCESS by TCRdb, which kept in-frame rearrangements only. Such tables lose some clones; where checked, under half of the loss comes from unresolved V genes, and the rest has no known cause. The sample table holds under 90,000 clones, of which about 85% were seen once. The ten largest clonotypes hold approximately 2% of the sample.

The chain is encoded by TRBV6-5 joined to TRBJ2-7; the D gene is unclear. The source of this sequence is an adult with an advanced solid tumor such as melanoma, head and neck, liver or kidney cancer. The sample in question was CD4+ or CD8+ T cells sorted from blood, obtained in a trial of the OX40 agonist ivuxolimab. The CDR3 has the sequence CASSYPSSYEQYF. In nucleotide form, the sequence is TGTGCCAGCAGTTACCCAAGCTCCTACGAGCAGTACTTC.